A single sample is the source of the 2 T cell receptor beta chains below, sequenced in a study of T cell repertoires in cytomegalovirus infection (dated by TCRdb to between 2018 and 2021). This sample's treatment or condition label indicates: in vitro stimulation with specific CMV peptide epitopes to enrich CMV-specific T cells. Which antigens these TCRs recognize remains unknown. This sample was sequenced with an Illumina HiSeq 1500. Using fastp trimming at Q25 and MiXCR clonotype assembly, TCRdb reanalyzed the public sequencing data and kept in-frame beta chains. Each CDR3 protein gets just one entry, which takes the most common genes and DNA from the rows behind it. The sample yields roughly 920,000 distinct CDR3 sequences; 25% to 40% were counted once. Of the sample, about an eighth falls within the top ten clones. The sequenced sample was cultured CD8+ T cells from PBMCs, obtained from culture after CMV antigen stimulation. Receptor source: a human donor in good health (CMV status not recorded). Some clones in this sample may be carry-over from other donors' samples.

This clonotype was counted between two and nine times. This sequence joins TRBV6-6 and TRBJ2-5; 7 bases map to TRBD2. Germline CDR1 is MNHNY and CDR2 is SVGAGI (reference sequence). The CDR3 covers 19 residues. V lost 0 bases, J lost 3 bases, and 16 bases stayed unmatched. DNA for the CDR3: TGTGCCAGCAGTTACTCTACCAGGGAGCGGGGAAGGGCCGAAGAGACCCAGTACTTC. Its translation: CASSYSTRERGRAEETQYF.

The chain joins TRBV6-8 to TRBJ2-1; D is unclear. The CDR3 totals 15 residues. Germline loops: CDR1 MNHGY, CDR2 SAAAGT. V lost 2 bases and J 5 bases, leaving 13 bases between the germline ends. The CDR3 is CASSYDGNPNNEQFF. The CDR3 DNA reads TGTGCCAGCAGTTACGATGGCAACCCCAACAATGAGCAGTTCTTC.